The 3 T cell receptor beta chains given below trace back to one sample, sequenced in a study of T cell responses to AZD1222 COVID-19 vaccine. TCRdb's table, derived via immunoSEQ multiplex PCR, lists solely in-frame clones and lacks some. The sample holds under 140,000 clones, approximately 94% seen once. The starting material was peripheral blood, obtained 28 days after the second AZD1222 dose. The receptors were sampled from an adult who received the AZD1222 COVID-19 vaccine.

This clone was recorded only once. This chain joins TRBV30 and TRBJ2-1; 7 nucleotides align to TRBD2. The CDR3 is made up of 15 amino acids. In germline, CDR1 is GTSNPN, CDR2 SVGIG (reference sequence). V shed 2 bases, J shed 5 bases, and the junction held 9 bases outside the gene matches. The CDR3 DNA sequence: TGTGCCTGGAGTCTCGGGCTAGCGGTTAACAATGAGCAGTTCTTC. Protein product: CAWSLGLAVNNEQFF. Supplemented by reference TRBV30 and TRBJ2-1, the full variable domain reads SQTIHQWPATLVQPVGSPLSLECTVEGTSNPNLYWYRQAAGRGLQLLFYSVGIGQISSEVPQNLSASRPQDRQFILSSKKLLLSDSGFYLCAWSLGLAVNNEQFFGPGTRLTVL.

CDR3 sequence reads: CASSLDGRPYTF. CDR3 coding DNA: TGTGCCAGCAGTTTAGACGGACGCCCCTACACCTTC. V is TRBV28 and J is TRBJ1-2; D is uncertain. The CDR3 is made up of 12 amino acids. Trimming removed 2 bases from V and 10 bases from J, with 11 bases in between. Germline loops: CDR1 MDHEN, CDR2 SYDVKM.

The genes are TRBV7-2 and TRBJ1-6; D is ambiguous. The CDR3 runs to 13 residues. V was trimmed by 2 bases and J by 7 bases, leaving 6 bases between them. Germline CDR1 is SGHTA and CDR2 is FQGNSA. CDR3 sequence (DNA): TGTGCCAGCAGCTTAACCCTGAATTCACCCCTCCACTTT. Translation gives CASSLTLNSPLHF.